Shown below are 27 T cell receptor beta chains from a single sample sequenced in a study of CD8+ T cells in alopecia areata. Sample treatment: oral pan-JAK inhibitor, 5-10 mg twice daily. Extracted RNA was reverse transcribed into cDNA, the sequencing template. Measured with immunoSEQ multiplex PCR; TCRdb has only the in-frame clones, and not every one. The sample carries roughly 150,000 clones, 45% to 65% recorded once. This material consisted of CD8+ T cells sorted from blood, taken at week 4, from a patient treated with tofacitinib. Receptors originate from a human donor with alopecia areata.

The chain combines TRBV27 with TRBJ1-5; no firm D call. V was clipped by 5 bases and J by 1 base, with 9 bases between them. The CDR3 has 14 residues. Germline V gene data show CDR1 as MNHEY and CDR2 as SMNVEV (reference sequence). The CDR3 nucleotides are TGTGCCAGCAGTCCCGGACGGAGCAATCAGCCCCAGCATTTT. Residues: CASSPGRSNQPQHF.

This clone was observed a few times. This chain joins TRBV6-5 and TRBJ2-2; D remains ambiguous. The CDR3 length is 14 residues. Looked up from germline, CDR1 is MNHEY and CDR2 is SVGAGI. V shed 1 base and J shed 4 bases, with 7 bases lying between them. DNA of the CDR3: TGTGCCAGCAGTTACTATGGCACCACCGGGGAGCTGTTTTTT. Amino acids: CASSYYGTTGELFF.

Comment on this clone: Other nucleotide sequences from this sample produce the same CDR3. The chain recombines TRBV5-6 with TRBJ2-5, with D possibly matching TRBD1 (6 bases). Germline V gene sequence: CDR1 SGHDT, CDR2 YYEEEE. The V end was cut by 4 bases, the J end by 3 bases, with 10 bases between. The CDR3 consists of 13 residues. The CDR3 DNA reads TGTGCCAGCAGCCTGGACAGCGAAGAGACCCAGTACTTC. Amino acid sequence: CASSLDSEETQYF.

V is TRBV5-1 and J is TRBJ2-7; 8 bases agree with TRBD1. CDR3 length: 15 amino acids. The V gene end was trimmed by 1 base and the J gene end by 6 bases; junction bases not matched to a gene: 9. The germline V gene encodes CDR1 SGHRS and CDR2 YFSETQ. This chain's CDR3 is CASSLWAGGSGEQYF. The CDR3 region has the DNA TGCGCCAGCAGCTTGTGGGCAGGGGGCTCGGGCGAGCAGTACTTC.

The chain carries TRBV27 and TRBJ2-7; TRBD1 matches 9 bases. Germline lookup yields CDR1 MNHEY and CDR2 SMNVEV (reference sequence). J was trimmed by 3 bases and V by 4 bases; bases with no gene match: 4. This CDR3 is 14 amino acids long. CDR3 sequence: CASSWTGALYEQYF. DNA of the CDR3: TGTGCCAGCAGTTGGACAGGGGCTCTCTACGAGCAGTACTTC.

This clone was counted only a few times. The chain links TRBV2 to TRBJ2-7; a possible D gene is TRBD2 (5 bases). The CDR3 sequence is 14 residues long. CDR1 and CDR2 (germline): SNHLY, FYNNEI. Trimming cost V 5 bases and J 0 bases, with 11 bases left between them. The CDR3 DNA sequence: TGTGCCAGCAGTCCCATAGGGAGCTCCTACGAGCAGTACTTC. Its protein product is CASSPIGSSYEQYF.

The V call is TRBV30, the J call TRBJ2-2, with 8 nucleotides matching TRBD2. The J segment lost 6 bases and the V segment lost 4 bases, leaving 7 bases of the junction unmatched. The V gene's germline CDR1 is GTSNPN and CDR2 SVGIG (reference sequence). The CDR3 extends over 14 amino acids. As DNA, the CDR3 is TGTGCCTGGACGACGGGGGGGCAGGCCGGGGAGCTGTTTTTT. Translation: CAWTTGGQAGELFF.

The chain carries TRBV19 and TRBJ2-7; the D is unclear. The germline V gene encodes CDR1 LNHDA and CDR2 SQIVND (reference sequence). The V gene lost 3 bases and the J gene lost 3 bases, with 9 bases spanning the gap. The CDR3 has 13 amino acids. CDR3 nucleotides: TGTGCCAGTAGTATGATGGCGCTCTACGAGCAGTACTTC. Translated: CASSMMALYEQYF.

This clone was recorded once. V gene TRBV5-6 combines with J gene TRBJ2-2; D might be TRBD1 (5 bases). Germline V lookup: CDR1 SGHDT, CDR2 YYEEEE. Trimming took off 3 bases at V and 3 bases at J, with 9 bases between the two ends. The CDR3 is 14 amino acids. This CDR3 is CASSYDRYTGELFF. CDR3 sequence (DNA): TGTGCCAGCAGCTACGACAGATACACCGGGGAGCTGTTTTTT.

Concerning this clone: The junction and the germline gene differ at one end; a read error may be behind it. The V call is TRBV2, the J call TRBJ1-4; D gene unclear. The germline V gene has CDR1 SNHLY and CDR2 FYNNEI. The CDR3 contains 11 residues. In DNA, the CDR3 is TGTGCCAGCAGTCCCAATGTAAAACTGTTTTTT. Its translation: CASSPNVKLFF.

The chain couples TRBV6-5 to TRBJ2-1, with 9 bases matching TRBD2. The V and J ends lost 8 bases and 8 bases, in that order; junction bases with no gene match: 1. Germline assignment: CDR1 MNHEY and CDR2 SVGAGI. This CDR3 is built from 11 residues. The DNA of the CDR3 is TGTGCCAGCCGACTAGCGGATGAGCAGTTCTTC. Translated: CASRLADEQFF.

The chain is built from TRBV5-1 and TRBJ2-5; 12 positions match TRBD2. V trimming: 0 bases; J trimming: 2 bases; junction bases outside the gene matches: 8. The CDR3 length is 18 residues. The germline CDR1 and CDR2 sequences are SGHRS and YFSETQ. The CDR3 sequence: CASSLGTSGNNPQETQYF. As DNA, the CDR3 is TGCGCCAGCAGCTTGGGGACTAGCGGGAATAACCCGCAAGAGACCCAGTACTTC.

The V gene is TRBV9, the J gene TRBJ2-1; the D gene is possibly TRBD1 (5 bases). This CDR3 comprises 15 residues. Germline V gene data show CDR1 as SGDLS and CDR2 as YYNGEE. Trimming took 4 bases from V and 7 from J, leaving 18 bases between them. In DNA form, the CDR3 reads TGTGCCAGCAGCTTAGATGTTGTGGGGCGTAATGAGCAGTTCTTC. It codes for CASSLDVVGRNEQFF.

For this clone: This sample also contains other DNA sequences that code for the same CDR3. The V gene is TRBV5-6, the J gene TRBJ2-7; D not resolved. CDR1 and CDR2 (germline): SGHDT, YYEEEE. Deletions cut 0 bases from V and 0 bases from J, with 4 bases between. The CDR3 totals 13 residues. The DNA of the CDR3 is TGTGCCAGCAGCTTGGGCAGCTCCTACGAGCAGTACTTC. Protein sequence: CASSLGSSYEQYF.

In its sample, this clone was seen once. The V call is TRBV15, the J call TRBJ1-5; TRBD1 aligns across 8 bases. This CDR3 spans 20 amino acids. Germline CDR1 is LNHNV and CDR2 is YYDKDF (reference sequence). The trim removed 3 bases at V and 2 bases at J, leaving 18 bases unmatched. This chain's CDR3 is CATSSSRLRGLPLGNQPQHF. CDR3 nucleotides: TGTGCCACCAGCAGCAGCCGTCTCAGGGGGCTCCCGTTAGGCAATCAGCCCCAGCATTTT.

V usage is TRBV30 and J usage is TRBJ1-1; no definite D call. Germline-derived CDR1 and CDR2 are GTSNPN and SVGIG (reference sequence). The CDR3 contains 12 residues. The CDR3 reads CAQILGNTEAFF. DNA for the CDR3: TGTGCGCAGATCCTGGGGAACACTGAAGCTTTCTTT.

The genes are TRBV9 and TRBJ2-2, with D unclear. Trimming cost V 1 base and J 5 bases, with 3 bases left between them. Germline loops: CDR1 SGDLS, CDR2 YYNGEE. The CDR3 spans 12 residues. CDR3 DNA sequence: TGTGCCAGCAGCGTAACTACCGGGGAGCTGTTTTTT. Translation gives CASSVTTGELFF.

The chain is built from TRBV5-4 and TRBJ1-1; TRBD1 is a possible D gene (6 bases). Germline lookup yields CDR1 SGHNT and CDR2 YYREEE (reference sequence). The CDR3 totals 14 residues. V shed 3 bases and J shed 3 bases, with 12 bases lying between them. The CDR3 nucleotides read TGTGCCAGCAGCTCAGGGGTTTTCGACACTGAAGCTTTCTTT. Protein product: CASSSGVFDTEAFF.

The rearrangement uses TRBV4-1 and TRBJ1-2, with 7 bases aligning to TRBD1. This CDR3 has 17 amino acids. With V trimmed by 0 bases and J by 7 bases, 14 bases remained unmatched. The germline gives CDR1 MGHRA, CDR2 YSYEKL. CDR3 sequence: CASSQDVGGRVTSGYTF. CDR3 DNA: TGCGCCAGCAGCCAAGATGTAGGGGGCAGGGTGACGTCTGGCTACACCTTC.

The CDR3 spells CASSKIETDNEQFF. The CDR3 nucleotides read TGTGCCAGCAGCAAAATTGAGACCGACAATGAGCAGTTCTTC. The chain couples TRBV25-1 to TRBJ2-1, with D unclear. The CDR3 has 14 amino acids. CDR1 and CDR2 from the germline V gene are MGHDK and SYGVNS. V shed 6 bases and J shed 5 bases, with 14 bases lying between them.

The chain employs TRBV6-5 and TRBJ2-7; tentatively, D is TRBD1 (6 bases). The germline V and J ends were trimmed by 5 bases and 6 bases, with 11 bases remaining between them. This CDR3 comprises 12 residues. CDR1 and CDR2 from the germline V gene are MNHEY and SVGAGI. CDR3 coding DNA: TGTGCCAGCAGTGGAACAGGGACCGAGCAGTACTTC. This gives the protein CASSGTGTEQYF.

This clone was picked up a small number of times. The V and J genes are TRBV19 and TRBJ1-1; 8 bases align to TRBD1. This CDR3 comprises 15 residues. With 5 bases clipped from V and 3 bases from J, the junction kept 8 bases outside the gene matches. Germline V gives CDR1 LNHDA, CDR2 SQIVND (reference sequence). The CDR3 loop is CASSPTGQGDTEAFF. CDR3 coding DNA: TGTGCCAGTAGTCCGACAGGACAGGGAGACACTGAAGCTTTCTTT. Drawing the rest from reference TRBV19 and TRBJ1-1, the complete variable domain is DGGITQSPKYLFRKEGQNVTLSCEQNLNHDAMYWYRQDPGQGLRLIYYSQIVNDFQKGDIAEGYSVSREKKESFPLTVTSAQKNPTAFYLCASSPTGQGDTEAFFGQGTRLTVV.

J is TRBJ1-1 and V is TRBV30; D ambiguous. V lost 6 bases and J 1 base, leaving 9 bases between the germline ends. The germline gives CDR1 GTSNPN, CDR2 SVGIG (reference sequence). The CDR3 is made up of 12 amino acids. The CDR3 protein is CACPGENTEAFF. In nucleotides, the CDR3 is TGTGCCTGTCCTGGTGAGAACACTGAAGCTTTCTTT.

The rearrangement links TRBV29-1 to TRBJ2-1; 8 nucleotides line up with TRBD2. Germline trimming cut 6 bases from V and 1 base from J; bases unmatched to any gene: 8. Germline V gene data show CDR1 as SQVTM and CDR2 as ANQGSEA. The CDR3 runs 15 residues. CDR3: CSVYPGGASYNEQFF. The CDR3 DNA is TGCAGCGTCTACCCCGGGGGGGCGTCCTACAATGAGCAGTTCTTC.

This sequence joins TRBV25-1 and TRBJ2-5; D remains ambiguous. Germline assignment: CDR1 MGHDK and CDR2 SYGVNS. The CDR3 is 14 residues long. The V end was cut by 0 bases, the J end by 2 bases, with 7 bases between. The CDR3 protein is CASSEYYRQETQYF. DNA of the CDR3: TGTGCCAGCAGTGAATATTACAGACAAGAGACCCAGTACTTC.

This clone was detected a few times. The chain has TRBV30 and TRBJ2-3; 11 bases map to TRBD2. The CDR3 is 18 amino acids. Germline trimming cut 4 bases from V and 4 bases from J; bases unmatched to any gene: 16. Germline CDR1 GTSNPN, CDR2 SVGIG (reference sequence). The CDR3: CAWTPLAGASSFPDTQYF. In nucleotides, the CDR3 is TGTGCCTGGACTCCACTAGCGGGGGCCTCCTCTTTCCCAGATACGCAGTATTTT.

This clone has a count of ten or more. This CDR3 is also generated by other DNA sequences in the sample. CDR3 coding DNA: TGTGCCAGCAGTGGAGGGTACGAGCAGTACTTC. Amino acid sequence: CASSGGYEQYF. This rearrangement joins TRBV25-1 to TRBJ2-7, with D possibly TRBD2 on 5 matching bases. The CDR3 runs to 11 residues. Germline CDR1 is MGHDK and CDR2 is SYGVNS. V gave up 4 bases and J gave up 4 bases, with 5 bases separating them.